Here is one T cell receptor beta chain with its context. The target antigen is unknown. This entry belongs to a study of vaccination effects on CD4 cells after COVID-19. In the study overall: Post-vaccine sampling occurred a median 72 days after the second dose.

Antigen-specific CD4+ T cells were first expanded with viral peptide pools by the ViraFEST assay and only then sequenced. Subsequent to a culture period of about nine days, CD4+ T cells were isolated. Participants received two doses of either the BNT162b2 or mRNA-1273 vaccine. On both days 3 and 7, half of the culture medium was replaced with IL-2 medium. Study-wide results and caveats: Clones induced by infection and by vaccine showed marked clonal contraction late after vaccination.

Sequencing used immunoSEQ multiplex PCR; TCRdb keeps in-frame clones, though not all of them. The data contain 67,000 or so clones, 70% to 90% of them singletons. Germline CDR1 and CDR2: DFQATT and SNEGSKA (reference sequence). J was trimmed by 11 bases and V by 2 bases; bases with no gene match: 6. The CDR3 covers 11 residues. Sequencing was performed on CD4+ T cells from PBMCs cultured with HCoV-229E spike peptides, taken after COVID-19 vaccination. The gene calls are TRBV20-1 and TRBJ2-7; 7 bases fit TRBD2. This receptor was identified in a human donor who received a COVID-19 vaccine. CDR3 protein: CSARSGTTKYV. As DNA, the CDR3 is TGCAGTGCTAGATCCGGGACTACCAAGTACGTC.